One TCR beta chain is described in this entry. These data belong to a study of Ad26.COV2.S vaccination and SARS-CoV-2 variants. Study-wide context: Intramuscular Ad26.COV2.S doses were given once or twice, 56 days apart.

Treatment specified: some 20 received Ad26.COV2.S at low or high dose, single or two shots; roughly five received placebo; per-sample allocation not given. Day 63 after the first vaccine or placebo injection was the time point for sampling. Using immunoSEQ multiplex PCR, the repertoire was profiled, and TCRdb retains in-frame clones only, with some absent. The table has approximately 300,000 clones, about 86% seen once. V was cut by 6 bases and J by 0 bases, with 20 bases left in between. This CDR3 spans 16 amino acids. CDR1 GTSNPN and CDR2 SVGIG come from the germline V gene (reference sequence). The TCR sequence derives from a person aged 18-65 years who received the Ad26.COV2.S COVID-19 vaccine or a placebo. The chain couples TRBV30 to TRBJ1-1, with D maybe TRBD1 (5 bases). Sequenced here: peripheral blood, sampled in a trial of Ad26.COV2.S vaccine versus placebo. DNA for the CDR3: TGTGCCTGTCAAGGACGGGGCGGTAGTATGAACACTGAAGCTTTCTTT. Amino acids: CACQGRGGSMNTEAFF.